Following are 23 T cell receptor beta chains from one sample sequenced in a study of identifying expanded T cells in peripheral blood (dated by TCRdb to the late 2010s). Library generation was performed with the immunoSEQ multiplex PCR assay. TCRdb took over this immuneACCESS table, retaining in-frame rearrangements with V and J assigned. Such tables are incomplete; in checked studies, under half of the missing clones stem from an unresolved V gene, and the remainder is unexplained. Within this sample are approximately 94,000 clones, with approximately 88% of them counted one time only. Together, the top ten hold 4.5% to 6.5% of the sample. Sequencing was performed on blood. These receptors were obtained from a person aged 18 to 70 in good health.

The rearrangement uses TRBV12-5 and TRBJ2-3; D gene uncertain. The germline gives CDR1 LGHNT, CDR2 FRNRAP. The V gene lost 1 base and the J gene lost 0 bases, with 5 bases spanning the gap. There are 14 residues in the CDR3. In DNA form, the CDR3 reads TGTGCTAGTGGTTTGGGCCTTAGCACAGATACGCAGTATTTT. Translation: CASGLGLSTDTQYF.

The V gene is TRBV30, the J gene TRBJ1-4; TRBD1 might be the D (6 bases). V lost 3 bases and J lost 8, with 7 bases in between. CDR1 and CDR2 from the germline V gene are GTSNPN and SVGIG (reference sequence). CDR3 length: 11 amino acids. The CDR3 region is CAWSGQEKLFF. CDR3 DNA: TGTGCCTGGAGCGGACAGGAAAAACTGTTTTTT.

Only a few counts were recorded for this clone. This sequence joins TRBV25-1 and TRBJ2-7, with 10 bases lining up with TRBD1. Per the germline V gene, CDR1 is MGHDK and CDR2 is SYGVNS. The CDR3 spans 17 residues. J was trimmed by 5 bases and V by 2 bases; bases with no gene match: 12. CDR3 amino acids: CASSEPDWDRGPHEQYF. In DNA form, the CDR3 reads TGTGCCAGCAGTGAACCCGATTGGGACAGGGGCCCCCACGAGCAGTACTTC.

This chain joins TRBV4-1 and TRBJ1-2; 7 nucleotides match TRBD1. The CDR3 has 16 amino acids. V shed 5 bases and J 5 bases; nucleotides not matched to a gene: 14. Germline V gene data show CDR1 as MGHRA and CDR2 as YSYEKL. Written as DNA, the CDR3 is TGCGCCAGCAGCTCCTCGGGACAGCTGTATGGGTATGGCTACACCTTC. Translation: CASSSSGQLYGYGYTF.

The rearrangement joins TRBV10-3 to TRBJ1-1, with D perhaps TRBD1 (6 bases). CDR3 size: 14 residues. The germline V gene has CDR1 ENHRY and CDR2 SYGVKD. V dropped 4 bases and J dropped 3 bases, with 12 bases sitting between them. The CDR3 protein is CAISGRSGDTEAFF. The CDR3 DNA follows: TGTGCCATCAGTGGTCGTTCAGGGGACACTGAAGCTTTCTTT.

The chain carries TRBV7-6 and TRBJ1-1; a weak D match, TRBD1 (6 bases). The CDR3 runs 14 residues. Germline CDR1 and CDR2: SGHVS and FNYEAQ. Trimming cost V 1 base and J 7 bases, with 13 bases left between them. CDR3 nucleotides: TGTGCCAGCAGCTTAGGGACAGTTGCTTTTGAAGCTTTCTTT. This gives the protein CASSLGTVAFEAFF. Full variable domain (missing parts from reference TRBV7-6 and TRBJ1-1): GAGVSQSPRYKVTKRGQDVALRCDPISGHVSLYWYRQALGQGPEFLTYFNYEAQQDKSGLPNDRFSAERPEGSISTLTIQRTEQRDSAMYRCASSLGTVAFEAFFGQGTRLTVV.

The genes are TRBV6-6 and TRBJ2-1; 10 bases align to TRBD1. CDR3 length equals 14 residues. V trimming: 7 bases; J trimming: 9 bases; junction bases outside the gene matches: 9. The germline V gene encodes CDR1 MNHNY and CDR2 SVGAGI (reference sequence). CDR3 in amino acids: CASITGQGSGEQFF. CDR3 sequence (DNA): TGTGCCAGCATCACGGGACAGGGGTCCGGTGAGCAGTTCTTC.

CDR3 nucleotides: TGTGCCAGCAGCTTACTAGCGGGAGGGCCGGGGAGAGAGACCCAGTACTTC. This sequence encodes CASSLLAGGPGRETQYF. V usage is TRBV7-2 and J usage is TRBJ2-5, with 12 nucleotides matching TRBD2. V gave up 2 bases and J gave up 4 bases; unmatched junction bases: 8. This CDR3 has 17 amino acids. Germline CDR1 SGHTA, CDR2 FQGNSA.

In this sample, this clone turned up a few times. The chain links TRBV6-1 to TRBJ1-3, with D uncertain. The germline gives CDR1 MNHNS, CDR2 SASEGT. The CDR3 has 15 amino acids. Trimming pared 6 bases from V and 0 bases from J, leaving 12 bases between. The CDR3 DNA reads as TGTGCCAGCAGCCCGACCCTAAACTCTGGAAACACCATATATTTT. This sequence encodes CASSPTLNSGNTIYF.

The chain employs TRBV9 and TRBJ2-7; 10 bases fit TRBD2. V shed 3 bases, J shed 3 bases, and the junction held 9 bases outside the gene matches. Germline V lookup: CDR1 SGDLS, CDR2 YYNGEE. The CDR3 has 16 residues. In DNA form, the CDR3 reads TGTGCCAGCAGCGGAGGGACTAGCGAAAATATCTACGAGCAGTACTTC. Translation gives CASSGGTSENIYEQYF.

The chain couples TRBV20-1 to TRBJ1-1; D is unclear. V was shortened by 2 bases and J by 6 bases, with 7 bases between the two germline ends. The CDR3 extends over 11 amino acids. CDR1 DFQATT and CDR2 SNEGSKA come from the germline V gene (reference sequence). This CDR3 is CSARKAPEAFF. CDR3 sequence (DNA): TGCAGTGCTAGAAAGGCCCCTGAAGCTTTCTTT.

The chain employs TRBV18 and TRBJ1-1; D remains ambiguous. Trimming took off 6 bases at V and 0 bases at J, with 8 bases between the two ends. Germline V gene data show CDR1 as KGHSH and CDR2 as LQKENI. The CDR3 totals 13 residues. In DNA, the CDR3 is TGTGCCAGCTCTTTGACCGTGAACACTGAAGCTTTCTTT. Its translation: CASSLTVNTEAFF.

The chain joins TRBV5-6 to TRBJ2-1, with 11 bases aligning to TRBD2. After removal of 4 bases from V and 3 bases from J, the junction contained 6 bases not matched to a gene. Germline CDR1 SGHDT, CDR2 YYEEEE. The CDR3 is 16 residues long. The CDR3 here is CASSPGLAGFYNEQFF. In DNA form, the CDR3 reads TGTGCCAGCAGCCCAGGACTAGCGGGCTTCTACAATGAGCAGTTCTTC.

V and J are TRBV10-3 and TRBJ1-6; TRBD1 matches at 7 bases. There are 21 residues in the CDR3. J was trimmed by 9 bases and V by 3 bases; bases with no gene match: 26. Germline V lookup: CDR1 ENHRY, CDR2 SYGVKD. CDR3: CAISEGSHQPRAGGFGSPLHF. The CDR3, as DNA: TGTGCCATCAGTGAAGGGAGCCACCAGCCGAGGGCAGGGGGATTTGGTTCACCCCTCCACTTT.

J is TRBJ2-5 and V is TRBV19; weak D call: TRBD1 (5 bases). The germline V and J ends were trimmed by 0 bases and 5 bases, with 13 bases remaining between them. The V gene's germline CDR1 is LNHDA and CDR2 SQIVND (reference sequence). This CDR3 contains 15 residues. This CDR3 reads CASSIDLGLGETQYF. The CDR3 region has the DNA TGTGCCAGTAGTATAGATTTGGGGCTTGGGGAGACCCAGTACTTC. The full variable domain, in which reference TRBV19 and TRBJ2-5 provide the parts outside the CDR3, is DGGITQSPKYLFRKEGQNVTLSCEQNLNHDAMYWYRQDPGQGLRLIYYSQIVNDFQKGDIAEGYSVSREKKESFPLTVTSAQKNPTAFYLCASSIDLGLGETQYFGPGTRLLVL.

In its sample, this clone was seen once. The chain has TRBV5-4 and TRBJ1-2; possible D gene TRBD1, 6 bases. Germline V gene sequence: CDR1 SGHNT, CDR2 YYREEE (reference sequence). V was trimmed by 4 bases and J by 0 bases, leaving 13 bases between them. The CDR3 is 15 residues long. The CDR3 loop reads CASSRDRQANYGYTF. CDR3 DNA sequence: TGTGCCAGCAGCCGCGACAGGCAGGCTAACTATGGCTACACCTTC.

CDR3 sequence (DNA): TGTGCCAGCTCACCTACCCGGACGGTCGCTGAAGCTTTCTTT. Residues: CASSPTRTVAEAFF. V and J are TRBV18 and TRBJ1-1; no clear D gene. The CDR3 spans 14 residues. Germline assignment: CDR1 KGHSH and CDR2 LQKENI. The germline V and J ends were trimmed by 3 bases and 6 bases, with 14 bases remaining between them.

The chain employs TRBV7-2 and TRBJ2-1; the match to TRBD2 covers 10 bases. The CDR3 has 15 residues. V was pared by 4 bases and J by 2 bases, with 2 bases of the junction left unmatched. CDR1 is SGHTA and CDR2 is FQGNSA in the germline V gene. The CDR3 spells CASSSSGRAYNEQFF. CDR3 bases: TGTGCCAGCAGCTCCAGCGGGAGGGCCTACAATGAGCAGTTCTTC.

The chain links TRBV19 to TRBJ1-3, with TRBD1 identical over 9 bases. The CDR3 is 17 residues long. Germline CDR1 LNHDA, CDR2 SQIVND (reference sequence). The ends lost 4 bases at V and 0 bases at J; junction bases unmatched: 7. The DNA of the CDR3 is TGTGCCAGTAGTAACGCCGGGACAGGGAGCTCTGGAAACACCATATATTTT. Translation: CASSNAGTGSSGNTIYF.

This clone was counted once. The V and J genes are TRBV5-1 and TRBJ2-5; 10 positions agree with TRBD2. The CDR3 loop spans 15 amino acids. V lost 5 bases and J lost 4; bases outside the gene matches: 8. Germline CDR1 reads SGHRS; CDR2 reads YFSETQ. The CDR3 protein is CASSLAGAPGETQYF. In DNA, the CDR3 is TGCGCCAGCAGTCTAGCGGGGGCCCCCGGAGAGACCCAGTACTTC.

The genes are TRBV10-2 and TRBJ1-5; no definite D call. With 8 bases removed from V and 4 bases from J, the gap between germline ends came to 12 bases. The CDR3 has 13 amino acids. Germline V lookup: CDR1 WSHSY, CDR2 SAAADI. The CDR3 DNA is TGCGCCAGCTCGGCGGCAGGTAATCAGCCCCAGCATTTT. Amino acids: CASSAAGNQPQHF.

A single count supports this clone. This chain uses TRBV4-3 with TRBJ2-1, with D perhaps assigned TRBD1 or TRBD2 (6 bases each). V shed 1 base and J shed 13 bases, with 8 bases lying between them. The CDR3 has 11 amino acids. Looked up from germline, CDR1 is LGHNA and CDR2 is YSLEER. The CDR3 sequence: CASSQGGAQFF. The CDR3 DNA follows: TGCGCCAGCAGCCAAGGGGGGGCCCAGTTCTTC.

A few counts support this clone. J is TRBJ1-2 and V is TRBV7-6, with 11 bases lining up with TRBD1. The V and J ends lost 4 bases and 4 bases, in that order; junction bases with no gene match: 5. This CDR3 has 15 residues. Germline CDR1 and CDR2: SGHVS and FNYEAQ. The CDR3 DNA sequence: TGTGCCAGCAGCTCCTGGACAGGGGGCATCTATGGCTACACCTTC. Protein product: CASSSWTGGIYGYTF. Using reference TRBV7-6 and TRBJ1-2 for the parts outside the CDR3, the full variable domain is GAGVSQSPRYKVTKRGQDVALRCDPISGHVSLYWYRQALGQGPEFLTYFNYEAQQDKSGLPNDRFSAERPEGSISTLTIQRTEQRDSAMYRCASSSWTGGIYGYTFGSGTRLTVV.